The sequence of this T cell receptor (beta chain) was determined in a study of blood T cell repertoires in COVID-19. Study as a whole: Sources were T cells, B-cell-depleted T cells, or PBMCs; the material itself was cDNA or gDNA.

The CDR3 consists of 13 residues. V was pared by 1 base and J by 4 bases, with 8 bases between. In germline, CDR1 is LNHNV, CDR2 YYDKDF (reference sequence). Cohorts were based on clinical histories the participants reported. Here immunoSEQ multiplex PCR was the method, and the copy in TCRdb shows in-frame clones only, minus some. Found here are about 120,000 clones, over 80% of them singletons; the top ten hold around 4.2%. The TCR was taken from a woman in her twenties or thirties who had recovered from COVID-19. The source material was PBMCs or T cells enriched from blood (not recorded which). V gene TRBV15 combines with J gene TRBJ2-7; D gene unclear. Here the CDR3 reads CATSRGPGYEQYF. DNA for the CDR3: TGTGCCACCAGCAGAGGGCCCGGGTACGAGCAGTACTTC.